In this sample, the clone carrying this TCR beta chain turned up many times. The read is 3 residues too short to cover the CDR3 end, so that end is filled in from the germline J gene. TCRdb's table, derived via immunoSEQ multiplex PCR, lists solely in-frame clones and lacks some. The data list 39,000 or so clones, none observed once; 2.5% to 3% falls to the top ten. This entry is derived from a study of T cell clonality in common variable immunodeficiency. In germline, CDR1 is MDHEN, CDR2 SYDVKM. CDR3 length equals 15 residues. V trimming: 6 bases; J trimming: 3 bases; junction bases outside the gene matches: 6.

The sequencing sample was made of peripheral blood mononuclear cells. The chain uses TRBV28 and TRBJ1-5; 9 positions match TRBD1. This clonotype originated in a person between 18 and 69 years old in good health. The CDR3 reads CASRGRQGVNQPQHF. The DNA read from the CDR3 is TGTGCCAGCAGAGGGCGACAGGGGGTCAATCAGCCC.